This paragraph reports one T cell receptor beta chain. What it binds is unknown. CDR1 and CDR2 (germline): SGHNT, YENEEA. The germline V and J ends were trimmed by 5 bases and 3 bases, with 10 bases remaining between them. The CDR3 sequence is 14 residues long. The data derive from a study of T cell responses to AZD1222 COVID-19 vaccine. Study results and caveats: CD4 TCRs associated with vaccination spanned spike, dominating at 160-218 and 743-854. Nearly half of spike-specific TCRs reportedly go after variant regions that carry no mutations. White British ancestry dominated among donors, who included more females, and clonal diversity was possibly underestimated. Following two doses of AZD1222, Spike-specific TCR breadth and depth rose.

Clones were read by immunoSEQ multiplex PCR, and TCRdb kept only the in-frame ones, dropping some. In the table there are 100,000 to 150,000 clones, about nine tenths of which are singletons. The V and J genes are TRBV11-3 and TRBJ2-2; a possible D gene is TRBD2 (5 bases). This specimen was peripheral blood, taken on day 0 of AZD1222 vaccination. This clonotype originated in an adult in good health. CDR3 coding DNA: TGTGCCAGCAGCGCCACTAGGTACACCGGGGAGCTGTTTTTT. The encoded protein is CASSATRYTGELFF.